This T cell receptor beta chain is drawn from a study of PD-L1 blockade in urothelial cancer listed by TCRdb under 2017. A note on the overall study: Therapy was started in the mid-2010s for all patients, and atezolizumab 1,200 mg was administered intravenously every 3 weeks. Twenty-five of 29 patients were identified as males with urothelial cancer of bladder origin, and a prior smoking history was reported by 18 of 29 patients. Patients had an ECOG performance status of 0 or 1 and had received between 0 and 3 prior chemotherapy regimens. Blood samples were analyzed 3 weeks after the start of treatment (second dose) and 6 weeks after the start of treatment. Blood samples gave median yields of around 150,000 T cells and over 80,000 unique TCRs, along with a median clonality of 0.080. An exploratory multi-omic analysis was conducted of the somatic, immune and clinical correlates of response to PD-L1 blockade with atezolizumab in urothelial cancer. Pretreatment tumor samples and matched peripheral blood, collected serially before and after atezolizumab treatment, underwent TCR sequencing. Durable clinical benefit was defined as a progression-free survival longer than 6 months, and TCR features were additionally tested against progression-free survival and overall survival. Whole exome sequencing and RNA sequencing of pretreatment tumors were performed alongside TCR sequencing in the same patients. Roughly 10 patients achieved durable clinical benefit and fewer than 25 did not. Under 30 patients had pretreatment blood TCR-seq, around 25 had at least one posttreatment blood collection, and around 25 had tumor TCR-seq. Results the study describes overall, beyond this receptor: A pretreatment peripheral blood TCR clonality below the median was linked to improved progression-free and overall survival. Because the sample size was small (n of about 29) and many exploratory analyses were performed, the results are intended to be hypothesis-generating. At 3 weeks after the start of treatment, tumor-associated TCR clones in peripheral blood had expanded more in patients with durable benefit (n of about 20, p = 0.022).

In light of the paper, this sample's time point label describes: pretreatment peripheral blood. A total of around 30 patients with locally advanced or metastatic urothelial carcinoma, treated at Memorial Sloan Kettering on a trial protocol, made up the cohort. Peripheral blood mononuclear cells were collected pretreatment and during treatment, with between 1 and 8 total time points obtained per patient. The Qiagen DNeasy Blood extraction kit was used to purify genomic DNA from total PBMCs and from tumor samples. PBMCs were collected pretreatment and during treatment and were isolated and stored as previously described. To estimate absolute template abundance from read counts, synthetic TCR analog templates were spiked into each PCR. Using the immunoSEQ assay, TCRbeta CDR3 regions were amplified from genomic DNA with bias-controlled V and J gene primers. Sequencing of rearranged TCRbeta segments was performed at approximately 20X coverage. As for the authors' bioinformatics: Sequencing errors were corrected by clustering, and CDR3s were annotated against IMGT so that V, D and J genes could be assigned. Out-of-frame and stop-codon sequences were excluded, and only productive TCRbeta rearrangements were used in downstream analyses. To compute clonality, Shannon entropy was normalized by the log of the number of unique productive sequences and then subtracted from one. Fisher's exact test with Benjamini-Hochberg correction, at a threshold of adjusted p below 0.01, was used to find clones that differed between time points or between blood and tumor. TCRdb took this table from immuneACCESS and kept in-frame rearrangements with V and J called. Such tables lack part of the clones; where checked against another copy, unresolved V genes explain under half of the gap, and the rest is unexplained. The V and J calls and clone size were taken over from that table, and D and trimming were inferred from the DNA. This sample gives some 63,000 clones in total; roughly four fifths of them show up just once. The ten largest clonotypes hold around 5.7% of the sample.

V loses 4 bases at its end and J loses 4 bases; junction bases beyond the gene matches: 8. Spanning cysteine to phenylalanine, the CDR3 consists of 15 amino acids. Only CDR3 DNA is held: 45 bases, read in frame from base 1. From a lookup of the germline V gene, CDR1 and CDR2 are SNHLY and FYNNEI. Concerning this clone itself: Its antigen is still unknown. Within one base of it there is no much larger clone, and no base qualities were kept.

This sample comprised PBMCs, obtained around atezolizumab (anti-PD-L1) treatment. The receptor was derived from a man between 65 and 85 years old with urothelial cancer. The rearranged chain carries TRBV2 and TRBJ2-3; TRBD2 aligns with 7 central bases. This receptor carries the CDR3 CASSAGRTRADTQYF. The sequenced DNA: TGTGCCAGCAGTGCGGGCAGGACTAGGGCAGATACGCAGTATTTT.